This T cell receptor (beta chain) stems from a study of post-analysis software for immune sequencing data. Study findings and constraints: Roughly five TRBV segments, including TRBV5-6, TRBV5-1 and TRBV20-1, were more frequent in patients than controls.

The table lists this clonotype with a few counts. Its antigen is unknown. The CDR3 is made up of 15 amino acids. Germline V gene sequence: CDR1 SGHVS, CDR2 FNYEAQ. V shed 3 bases and J 8 bases; nucleotides not matched to a gene: 5. Each TCR beta cDNA library carried unique molecular identifiers. TCRdb re-called the PCR reads through MiXCR, storing one row per CDR3 protein. The data show approximately 570,000 distinct CDR3 sequences, 40% to 50% seen once. This TCR derives from a girl aged 5 to 17 with multiple sclerosis. The sequenced material came from blood. The chain uses TRBV7-6 and TRBJ2-1, with TRBD2 identical over 12 bases. CDR3 bases: TGTGCCAGCAGCTTGAGACTAGCGGGAGTTCATGAGCAGTTCTTC. It yields the protein CASSLRLAGVHEQFF.